This TCR beta chain was recovered during a study of OX40 agonist ivuxolimab in advanced cancers. Study as a whole: Participants could have had prior anti-PD-1, anti-PD-L1 or anti-CTLA-4 therapy, and more than 35% had some. Findings of the study overall: Certain nonresponding patients likewise had low normalized T-cell clonal expansion.

This clone showed up just a few times. Its antigen remains unidentified. Trimming shortened V by 1 base and J by 5 bases, and 8 bases separated the two germline ends. The V gene's germline CDR1 is SGHTA and CDR2 FQGNSA. This CDR3 comprises 13 residues. Here immunoSEQ multiplex PCR was the method, and the copy in TCRdb shows in-frame clones only, minus some. In the table there are nearly 85,000 clones, 80% to 90% of which are singletons. This sequence was found in an adult with an advanced solid tumor such as melanoma, head and neck, liver or kidney cancer. This sample comprised CD4+ or CD8+ T cells sorted from blood, obtained in a trial of the OX40 agonist ivuxolimab. The V and J genes are TRBV7-2 and TRBJ1-1; D gene ambiguous. As DNA, the CDR3 is TGTGCCAGCAGCTTAGGTTCTAGGACTGAAGCTTTCTTT. It codes for CASSLGSRTEAFF.